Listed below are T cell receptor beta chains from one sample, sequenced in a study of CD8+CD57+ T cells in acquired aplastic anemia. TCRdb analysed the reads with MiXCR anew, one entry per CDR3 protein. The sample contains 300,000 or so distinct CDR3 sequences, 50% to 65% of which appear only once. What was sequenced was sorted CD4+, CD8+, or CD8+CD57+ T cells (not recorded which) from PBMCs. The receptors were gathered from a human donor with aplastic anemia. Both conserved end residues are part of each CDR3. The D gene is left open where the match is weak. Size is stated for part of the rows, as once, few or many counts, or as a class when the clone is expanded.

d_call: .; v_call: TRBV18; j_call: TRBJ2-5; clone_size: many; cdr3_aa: CASSPPMQETQYF; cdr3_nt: TGTGCCAGCTCACCACCCATGCAAGAGACCCAGTACTTC
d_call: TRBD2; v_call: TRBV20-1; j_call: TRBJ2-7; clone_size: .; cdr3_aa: CSARATGTSNEQYF; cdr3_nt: TGCAGTGCTAGAGCTACCGGGACTAGCAACGAGCAGTACTTC
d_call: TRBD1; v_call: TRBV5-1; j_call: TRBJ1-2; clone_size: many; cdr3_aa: CASSSTGGADYGYTF; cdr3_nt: TGCGCCAGCAGCTCAACAGGGGGCGCGGACTATGGCTACACCTTC
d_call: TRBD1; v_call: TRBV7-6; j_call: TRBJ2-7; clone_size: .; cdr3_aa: CASSLGQGLSYEQYF; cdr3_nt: TGTGCCAGCAGCTTGGGACAGGGCTTATCCTACGAGCAGTACTTC
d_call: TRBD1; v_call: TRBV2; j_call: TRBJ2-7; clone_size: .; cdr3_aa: CASSPPGTGGETGEQYF; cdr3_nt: TGTGCCAGCAGTCCCCCCGGGACAGGGGGCGAGACTGGCGAGCAGTACTTC
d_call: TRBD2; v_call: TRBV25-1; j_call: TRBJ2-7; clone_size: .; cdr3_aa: CASSESGSGSSEQYF; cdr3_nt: TGTGCCAGCAGTGAATCGGGGAGCGGGAGTAGCGAGCAGTACTTC
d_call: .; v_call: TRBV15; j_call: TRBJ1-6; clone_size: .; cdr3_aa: CATSRGNNSPLHF; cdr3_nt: TGTGCCACCAGCAGGGGAAATAATTCACCCCTCCACTTT
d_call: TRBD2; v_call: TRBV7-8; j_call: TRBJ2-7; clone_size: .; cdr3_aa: CASGELAGVLSEQYF; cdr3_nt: TGTGCCAGCGGCGAACTAGCGGGAGTTCTCAGCGAGCAGTACTTC
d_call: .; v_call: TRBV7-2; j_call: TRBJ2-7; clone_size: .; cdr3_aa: CASSLAPASQQYF; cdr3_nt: TGTGCCAGCAGCTTAGCGCCGGCCAGTCAGCAGTACTTC
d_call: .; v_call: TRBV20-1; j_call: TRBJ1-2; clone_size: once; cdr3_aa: CSARDWTNPLIGGYTF; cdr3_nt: TGCAGTGCTAGAGATTGGACTAACCCCTTGATTGGCGGCTACACCTTC
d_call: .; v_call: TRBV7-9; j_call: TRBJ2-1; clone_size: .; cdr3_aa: CASIAEDSYNEQFF; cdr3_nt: TGTGCCAGCATAGCGGAGGACAGTTACAATGAGCAGTTCTTC
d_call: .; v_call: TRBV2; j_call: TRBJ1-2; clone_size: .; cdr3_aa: CASSEALQREGYTF; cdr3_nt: TGTGCCAGCAGTGAAGCGCTTCAGAGGGAAGGCTACACCTTC
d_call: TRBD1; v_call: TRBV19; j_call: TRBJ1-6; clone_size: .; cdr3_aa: CASSSRQGYNSPLHF; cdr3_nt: TGTGCCAGTAGTAGCAGACAGGGCTATAATTCACCCCTCCACTTT
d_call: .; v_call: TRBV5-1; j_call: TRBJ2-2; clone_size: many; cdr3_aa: CASSFQGSNTGELFF; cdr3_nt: TGCGCCAGCAGCTTTCAGGGATCGAACACCGGGGAGCTGTTTTTT
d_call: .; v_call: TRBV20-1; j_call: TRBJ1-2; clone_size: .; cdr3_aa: CSALLAGGHTAGYTF; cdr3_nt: TGCAGTGCGCTACTAGCGGGAGGGCATACTGCTGGATACACCTTC
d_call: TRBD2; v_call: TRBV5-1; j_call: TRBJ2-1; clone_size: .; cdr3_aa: CASSLDTSGSIDEQFF; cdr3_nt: TGCGCCAGCAGCTTGGATACTAGCGGGAGTATCGATGAGCAGTTCTTC
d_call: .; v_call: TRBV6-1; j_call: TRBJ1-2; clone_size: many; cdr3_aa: CASTFRTGITANYGYTF; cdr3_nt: TGTGCCAGCACCTTCAGGACGGGAATTACAGCTAACTATGGCTACACCTTC
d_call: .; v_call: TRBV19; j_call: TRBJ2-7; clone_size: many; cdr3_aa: CASAPITRLGHEQYF; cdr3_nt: TGTGCCAGTGCCCCCATAACGCGCCTGGGACACGAGCAGTACTTC
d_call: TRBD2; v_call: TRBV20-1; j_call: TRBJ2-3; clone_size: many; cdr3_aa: CSARDPYGTSGGRYTDTQYF; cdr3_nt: TGCAGTGCTAGAGATCCCTACGGGACTAGCGGGGGGCGGTACACAGATACGCAGTATTTT
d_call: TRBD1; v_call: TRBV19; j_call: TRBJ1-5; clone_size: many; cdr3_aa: CASSPRMTGTIWQPQHF; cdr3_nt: TGTGCCAGTAGTCCCAGGATGACAGGGACTATCTGGCAGCCCCAGCATTTT
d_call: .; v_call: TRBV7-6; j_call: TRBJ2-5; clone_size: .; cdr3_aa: CASSSVAHQVKEAQYF; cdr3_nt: TGTGCCAGCAGCTCAGTAGCGCACCAGGTTAAAGAGGCCCAGTACTTC
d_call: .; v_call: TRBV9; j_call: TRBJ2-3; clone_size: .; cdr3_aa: CASSLGTNQRQCF; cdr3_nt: TGTGCCAGCAGCTTGGGGACCAACCAAAGGCAGTGTTTT
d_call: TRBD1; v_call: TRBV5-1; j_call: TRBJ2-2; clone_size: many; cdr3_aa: CASSLGPGTVSTGELFF; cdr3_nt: TGCGCCAGCAGCTTGGGTCCCGGGACAGTGTCCACCGGGGAGCTGTTTTTT
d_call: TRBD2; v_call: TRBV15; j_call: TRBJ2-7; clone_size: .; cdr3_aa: CATLLFAGDYEQYF; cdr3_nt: TGTGCCACCCTGCTTTTTGCGGGGGATTACGAGCAGTACTTC
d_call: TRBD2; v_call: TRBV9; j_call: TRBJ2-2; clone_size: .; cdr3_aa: CASSETSGRTNTGELFF; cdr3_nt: TGTGCCAGCAGCGAGACTAGCGGGAGGACGAACACCGGGGAGCTGTTTTTT
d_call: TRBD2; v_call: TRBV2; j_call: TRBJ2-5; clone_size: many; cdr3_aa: CASTSGRAGETQYF; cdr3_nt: TGTGCCAGCACTAGCGGGAGGGCCGGAGAGACCCAGTACTTC
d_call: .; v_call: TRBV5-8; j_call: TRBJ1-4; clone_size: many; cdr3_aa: CASSLRQWQVNEKLFF; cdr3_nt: TGTGCCAGCAGTCTTAGACAGTGGCAAGTTAATGAAAAACTGTTTTTT
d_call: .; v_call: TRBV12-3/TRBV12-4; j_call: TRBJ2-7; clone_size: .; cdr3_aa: CASSSGTFYEQYF; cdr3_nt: TGTGCCAGCAGTTCCGGGACTTTCTACGAGCAGTACTTC
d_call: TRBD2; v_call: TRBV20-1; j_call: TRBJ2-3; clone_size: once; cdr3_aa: CSAPSPLTSGGSRDTQYF; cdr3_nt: TGCAGTGCCCCGAGTCCCCTAACTAGCGGGGGGTCAAGAGATACGCAGTATTTT
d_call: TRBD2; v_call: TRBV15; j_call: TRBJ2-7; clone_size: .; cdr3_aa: CATSLRTSGVEQYF; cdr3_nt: TGTGCCACCAGCTTAAGGACTAGCGGGGTCGAGCAGTACTTC
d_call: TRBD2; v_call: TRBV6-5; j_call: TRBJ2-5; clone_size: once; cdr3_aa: CASLGLADGETQYF; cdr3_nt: TGTGCCAGCCTGGGACTAGCGGACGGAGAGACCCAGTACTTC
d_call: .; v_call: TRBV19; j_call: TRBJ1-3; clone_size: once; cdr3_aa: CASSSTGFGNTIYF; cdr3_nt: TGTGCCAGTAGTTCCACAGGGTTTGGAAACACCATATATTTT
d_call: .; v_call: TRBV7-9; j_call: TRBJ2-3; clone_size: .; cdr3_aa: CASSQEQGFAQYF; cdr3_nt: TGTGCCAGCAGCCAAGAGCAGGGGTTTGCGCAGTATTTT
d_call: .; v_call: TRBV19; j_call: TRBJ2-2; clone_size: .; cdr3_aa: CASTLLDTGELFF; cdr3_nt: TGTGCCAGTACCCTGCTAGACACCGGGGAGCTGTTTTTT
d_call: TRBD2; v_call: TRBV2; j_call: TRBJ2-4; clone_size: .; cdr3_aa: CASSVTSGVGNIQYF; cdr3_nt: TGTGCCAGCAGTGTAACTAGCGGGGTGGGGAACATTCAGTACTTC
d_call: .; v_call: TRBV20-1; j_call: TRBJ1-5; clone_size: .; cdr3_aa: CSANPGASNQPQHF; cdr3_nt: TGCAGTGCTAACCCAGGGGCAAGCAATCAGCCCCAGCATTTT
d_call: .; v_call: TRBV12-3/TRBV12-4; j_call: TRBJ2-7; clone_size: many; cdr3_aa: CASSPDKYEQYF; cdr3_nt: TGTGCCAGCAGCCCCGACAAATACGAGCAGTACTTC
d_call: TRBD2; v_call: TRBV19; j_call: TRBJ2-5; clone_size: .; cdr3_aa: CASSMSGGAYETQYF; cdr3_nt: TGTGCCAGTAGTATGAGCGGGGGGGCTTATGAGACCCAGTACTTC
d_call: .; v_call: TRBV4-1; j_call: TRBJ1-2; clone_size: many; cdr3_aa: CASSQGLAGIQGNYGYTF; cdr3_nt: TGCGCCAGCAGCCAAGGCTTGGCTGGGATACAGGGTAACTATGGCTACACCTTC
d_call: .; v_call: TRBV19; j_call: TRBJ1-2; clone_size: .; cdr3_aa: CASHETASYGYTF; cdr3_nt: TGTGCCAGTCATGAAACGGCTTCCTATGGCTACACCTTC
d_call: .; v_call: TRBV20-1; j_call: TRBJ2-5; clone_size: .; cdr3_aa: CSARPGTKEAQYF; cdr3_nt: TGCAGTGCTAGGCCAGGAACTAAAGAGGCCCAGTACTTC
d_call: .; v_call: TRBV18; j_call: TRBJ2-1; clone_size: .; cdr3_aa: CASSPRDSTNNVQFF; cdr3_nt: TGTGCCAGCTCACCGCGAGACAGCACTAACAATGTGCAGTTCTTC
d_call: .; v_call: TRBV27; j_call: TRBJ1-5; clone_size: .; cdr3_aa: CASSSWGQPQHF; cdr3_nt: TGTGCCAGCAGTTCTTGGGGACAGCCCCAGCATTTT
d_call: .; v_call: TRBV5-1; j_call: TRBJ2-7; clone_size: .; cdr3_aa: CASQAFYEQYF; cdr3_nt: TGCGCCAGCCAGGCATTCTACGAGCAGTACTTC
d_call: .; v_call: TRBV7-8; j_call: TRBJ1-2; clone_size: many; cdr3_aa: CASSHGNGAGSYGYTF; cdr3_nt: TGTGCCAGCAGCCACGGGAACGGGGCAGGGTCCTATGGCTACACCTTC
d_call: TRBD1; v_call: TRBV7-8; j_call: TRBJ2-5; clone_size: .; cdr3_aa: CASSLDRGRMSETQYF; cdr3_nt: TGTGCCAGCAGCTTAGACAGGGGGCGCATGTCGGAGACCCAGTACTTC
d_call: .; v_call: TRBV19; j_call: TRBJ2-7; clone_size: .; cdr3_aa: CASSWDPRSEQYF; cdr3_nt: TGTGCCAGTAGTTGGGATCCTCGCAGCGAGCAGTACTTC
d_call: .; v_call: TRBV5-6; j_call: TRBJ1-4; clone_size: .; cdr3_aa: CASSPGTGVTNEKLFF; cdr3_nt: TGTGCCAGCAGCCCAGGGACCGGCGTCACTAATGAAAAACTGTTTTTT
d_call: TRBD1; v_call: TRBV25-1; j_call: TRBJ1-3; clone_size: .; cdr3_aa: CASSELQGAGNTIYF; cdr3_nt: TGTGCCAGCAGTGAATTACAGGGGGCTGGAAACACCATATATTTT
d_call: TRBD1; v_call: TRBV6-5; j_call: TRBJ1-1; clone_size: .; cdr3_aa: CASSYAVAGGTEAFF; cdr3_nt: TGTGCCAGCAGTTACGCGGTCGCAGGGGGCACTGAAGCTTTCTTT
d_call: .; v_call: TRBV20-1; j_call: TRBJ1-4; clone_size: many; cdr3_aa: CSARDSVRDISLSLFF; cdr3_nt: TGCAGTGCTAGAGATTCGGTCAGGGACATATCATTGTCACTGTTTTTT
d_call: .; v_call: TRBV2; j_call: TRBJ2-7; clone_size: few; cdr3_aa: CASGPSGLFGRQYF; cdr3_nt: TGTGCCAGCGGGCCCTCGGGACTCTTCGGGAGGCAGTACTTC
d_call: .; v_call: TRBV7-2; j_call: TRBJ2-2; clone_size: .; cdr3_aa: CASSLDELVNTGELFF; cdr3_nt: TGTGCCAGCAGCTTGGATGAACTAGTGAACACCGGGGAGCTGTTTTTT
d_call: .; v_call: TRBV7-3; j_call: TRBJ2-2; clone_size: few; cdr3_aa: CASSENGGPNTGELFF; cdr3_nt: TGTGCCAGCAGCGAAAACGGTGGTCCGAACACCGGGGAGCTGTTTTTT
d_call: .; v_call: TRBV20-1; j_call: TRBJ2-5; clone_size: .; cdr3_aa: CSVTRVETQYF; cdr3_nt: TGCAGTGTCACCAGGGTTGAGACCCAGTACTTC
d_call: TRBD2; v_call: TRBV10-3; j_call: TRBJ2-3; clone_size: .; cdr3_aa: CAISGPAASGRWPDTQYF; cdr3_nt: TGTGCCATCAGTGGGCCGGCGGCTAGCGGGAGATGGCCAGATACGCAGTATTTT
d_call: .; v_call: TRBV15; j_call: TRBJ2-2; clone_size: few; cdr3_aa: CATSGGYTGELFF; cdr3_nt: TGTGCCACCAGCGGCGGATACACCGGGGAGCTGTTTTTT
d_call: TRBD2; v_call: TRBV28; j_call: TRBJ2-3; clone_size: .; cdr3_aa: CASRERGRDTQYF; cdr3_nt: TGTGCCAGCAGAGAGCGGGGCCGAGATACGCAGTATTTT